The sample holds a few counts of the clone carrying this T cell receptor (beta chain). The sample is drawn from a study of blood T cell repertoires in COVID-19. About the study: Samples representing acute and convalescent COVID-19 were sourced from the United States, Italy and Spain.

V gave up 3 bases and J gave up 6 bases; unmatched junction bases: 14. Germline V gene data show CDR1 as MGHRA and CDR2 as YSYEKL. This CDR3 is 17 amino acids long. Profiling relied on immunoSEQ multiplex PCR, and the TCRdb table lists in-frame clones only, not all of them. Of about 180,000 clones detected, around 80% appear once; the ten largest clones hold approximately 7%. The V gene is TRBV4-1, the J gene TRBJ2-1; 7 positions match TRBD1. Material: peripheral blood. The TCR sequence derives from a human donor in a cohort sampled during active COVID-19. In DNA form, the CDR3 reads TGCGCCAGCAGCCACTCTAAGACAGGGCGGTCGATCAATGAGCAGTTCTTC. This translates into CASSHSKTGRSINEQFF.